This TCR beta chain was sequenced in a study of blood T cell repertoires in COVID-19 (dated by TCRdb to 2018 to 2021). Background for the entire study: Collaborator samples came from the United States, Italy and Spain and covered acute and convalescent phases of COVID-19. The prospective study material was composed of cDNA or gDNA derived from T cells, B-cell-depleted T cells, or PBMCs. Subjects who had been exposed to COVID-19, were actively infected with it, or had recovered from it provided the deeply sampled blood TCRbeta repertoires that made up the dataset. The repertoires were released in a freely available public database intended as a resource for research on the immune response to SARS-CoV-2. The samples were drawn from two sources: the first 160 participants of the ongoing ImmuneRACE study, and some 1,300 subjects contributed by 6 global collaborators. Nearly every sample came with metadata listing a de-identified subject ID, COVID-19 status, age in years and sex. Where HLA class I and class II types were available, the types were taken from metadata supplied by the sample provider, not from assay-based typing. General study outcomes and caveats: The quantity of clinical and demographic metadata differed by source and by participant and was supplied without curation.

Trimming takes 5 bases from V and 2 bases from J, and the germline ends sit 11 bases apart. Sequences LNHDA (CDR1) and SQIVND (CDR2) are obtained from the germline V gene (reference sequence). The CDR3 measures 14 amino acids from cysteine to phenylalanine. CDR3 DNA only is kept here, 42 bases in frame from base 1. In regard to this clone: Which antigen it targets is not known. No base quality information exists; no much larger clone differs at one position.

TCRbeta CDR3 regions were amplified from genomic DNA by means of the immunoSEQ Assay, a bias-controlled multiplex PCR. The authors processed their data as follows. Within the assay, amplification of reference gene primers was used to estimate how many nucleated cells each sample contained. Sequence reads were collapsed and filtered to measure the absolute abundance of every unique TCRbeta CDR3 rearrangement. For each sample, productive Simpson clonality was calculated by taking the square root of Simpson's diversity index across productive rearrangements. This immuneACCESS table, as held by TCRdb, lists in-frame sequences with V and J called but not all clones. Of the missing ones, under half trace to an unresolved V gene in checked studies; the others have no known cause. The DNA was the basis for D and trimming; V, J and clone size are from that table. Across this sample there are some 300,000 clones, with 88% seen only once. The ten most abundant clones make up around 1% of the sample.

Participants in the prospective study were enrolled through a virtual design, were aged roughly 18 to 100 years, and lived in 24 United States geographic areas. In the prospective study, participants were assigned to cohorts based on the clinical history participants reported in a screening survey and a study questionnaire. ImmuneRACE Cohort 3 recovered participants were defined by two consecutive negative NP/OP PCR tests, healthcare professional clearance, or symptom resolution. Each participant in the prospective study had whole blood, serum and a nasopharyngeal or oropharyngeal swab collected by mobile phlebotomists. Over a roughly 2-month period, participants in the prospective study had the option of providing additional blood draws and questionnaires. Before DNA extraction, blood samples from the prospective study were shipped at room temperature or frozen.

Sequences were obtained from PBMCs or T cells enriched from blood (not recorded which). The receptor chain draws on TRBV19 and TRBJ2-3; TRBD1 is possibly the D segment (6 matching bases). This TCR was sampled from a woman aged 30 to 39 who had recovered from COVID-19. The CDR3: CASSRDTYTDTQYF. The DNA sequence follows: TGTGCCAGTAGTCGGGACACCTACACAGATACGCAGTATTTT.